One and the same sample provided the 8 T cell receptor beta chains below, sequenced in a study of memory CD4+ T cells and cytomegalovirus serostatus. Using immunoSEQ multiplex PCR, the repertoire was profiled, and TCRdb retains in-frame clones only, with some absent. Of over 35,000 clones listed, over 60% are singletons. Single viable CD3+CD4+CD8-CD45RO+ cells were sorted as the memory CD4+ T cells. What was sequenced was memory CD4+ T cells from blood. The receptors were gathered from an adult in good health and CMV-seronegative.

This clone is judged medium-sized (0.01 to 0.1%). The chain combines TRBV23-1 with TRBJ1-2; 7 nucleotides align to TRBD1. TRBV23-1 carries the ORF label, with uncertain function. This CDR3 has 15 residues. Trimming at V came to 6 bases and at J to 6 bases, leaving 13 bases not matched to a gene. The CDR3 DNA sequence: TGCGCCAGCAGCACCTCCGGGACAGTGAATCATGGCTACACCTTC. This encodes CASSTSGTVNHGYTF.

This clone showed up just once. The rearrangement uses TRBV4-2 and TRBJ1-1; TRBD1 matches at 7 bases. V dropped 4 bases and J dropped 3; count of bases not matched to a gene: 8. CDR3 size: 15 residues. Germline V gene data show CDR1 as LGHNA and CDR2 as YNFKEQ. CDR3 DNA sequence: TGTGCCAGCAGCCCGGTACAGGGGAGGGACACTGAAGCTTTCTTT. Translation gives CASSPVQGRDTEAFF.

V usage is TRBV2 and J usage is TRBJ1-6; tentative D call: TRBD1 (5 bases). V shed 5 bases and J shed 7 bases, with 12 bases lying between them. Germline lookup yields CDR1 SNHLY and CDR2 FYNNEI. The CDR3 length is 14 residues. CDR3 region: CASSQWTQNSPLHF. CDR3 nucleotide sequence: TGTGCCAGCAGTCAATGGACACAGAATTCACCCCTCCACTTT.

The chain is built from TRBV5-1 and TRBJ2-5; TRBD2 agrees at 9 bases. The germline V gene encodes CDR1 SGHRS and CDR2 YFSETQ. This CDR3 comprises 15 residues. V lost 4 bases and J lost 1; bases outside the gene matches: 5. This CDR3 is CASSLSGGSQETQYF. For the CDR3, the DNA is TGCGCCAGCAGCCTTAGCGGGGGAAGCCAAGAGACCCAGTACTTC.

The CDR3 coding sequence is TGTGCCAGCAGCTTACAACAGGGAGATGGCTACACCTTC. Protein sequence: CASSLQQGDGYTF. The rearrangement joins TRBV7-9 to TRBJ1-2, with D possibly TRBD1 on 6 matching bases. The CDR3 is 13 amino acids. Looked up from germline, CDR1 is SEHNR and CDR2 is FQNEAQ (reference sequence). V lost 2 bases, J lost 6 bases, and 10 bases lay in between.

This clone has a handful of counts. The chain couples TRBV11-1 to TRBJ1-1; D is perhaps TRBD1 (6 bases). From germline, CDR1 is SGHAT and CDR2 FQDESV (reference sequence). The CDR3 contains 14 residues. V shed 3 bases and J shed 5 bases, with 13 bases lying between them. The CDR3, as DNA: TGTGCCAGCAGCTTTCGACAGGATGGGACTGAAGCTTTCTTT. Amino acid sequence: CASSFRQDGTEAFF.

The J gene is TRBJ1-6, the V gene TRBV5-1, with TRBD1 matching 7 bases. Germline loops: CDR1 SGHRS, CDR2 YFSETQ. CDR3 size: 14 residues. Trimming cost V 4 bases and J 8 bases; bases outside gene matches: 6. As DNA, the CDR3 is TGCGCCAGCAGCGTCCGGGACAGTGATTCACCCCTCCACTTT. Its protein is CASSVRDSDSPLHF. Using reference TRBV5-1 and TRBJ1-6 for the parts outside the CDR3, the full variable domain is KAGVTQTPRYLIKTRGQQVTLSCSPISGHRSVSWYQQTPGQGLQFLFEYFSETQRNKGNFPGRFSGRQFSNSRSEMNVSTLELGDSALYLCASSVRDSDSPLHFGNGTRLTVT.

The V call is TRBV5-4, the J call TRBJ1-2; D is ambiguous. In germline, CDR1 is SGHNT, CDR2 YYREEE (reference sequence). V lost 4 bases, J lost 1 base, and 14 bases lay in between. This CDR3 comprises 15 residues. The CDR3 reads CASSPGLADNYGYTF. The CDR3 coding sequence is TGTGCCAGCAGCCCCGGGTTAGCGGATAACTATGGCTACACCTTC.